This entry concerns a single T cell receptor beta chain. This clone showed up just a few times. Which antigen it targets is not known. Base quality data are lacking; no much larger clone is found one base away. Patients were selected for having adequate residual fresh-frozen tumor tissue and more than two years of available survival data. Molecular status otherwise varied across the glioblastoma patients, but none of them carried an isocitrate dehydrogenase mutation. PBMC were collected before vaccination, two weeks after the third vaccination, and at tumor progression if progression occurred. The Qiagen DNeasy Blood extraction Kit was used for extraction of genomic DNA. This entry comes from a study of glioma-infiltrating T cells after dendritic cell vaccination (dated by TCRdb to the mid-2010s). Concerning the study at large: Of the 15 or so glioblastoma patients in the cohort, all drawn from Phase I and II dendritic cell vaccination trials, 9 were newly diagnosed and 6 had recurrent disease. In glioblastoma patients vaccinated with dendritic cells, deep sequencing of TCR beta CDR3 regions served to measure tumor-infiltrating lymphocyte content and to compare repertoires between tumor and blood. Survival after dendritic cell vaccination was correlated with TCR sequencing metrics, including TIL content and tumor-blood repertoire overlap. Between about 2002 and 2013, the patients were given dendritic cell vaccination pulsed with autologous tumor lysate. The vaccine was prepared from monocyte-derived dendritic cells that were cultured for roughly seven days with IL-4 and GM-CSF and then pulsed overnight with autologous tumor lysate. Patients received three intradermal dendritic cell vaccine injections at biweekly intervals in the arm below the axilla.

From the cysteine through the phenylalanine, the CDR3 covers 14 amino acids. This entry keeps only the CDR3 DNA: 42 bases, framed from base 1. Via the germline V gene, CDR1 is SNHLY and CDR2 FYNNEI. Here V drops 6 bases and J drops 2 bases, and the junction holds 4 bases not matched to any gene. The immunoSEQ assay amplified TCRB CDR3 regions from about 2 micrograms of genomic DNA, or from all available DNA when less than that amount was available. The multiplex PCR employed 60 forward primers targeting TCR V beta segments and 13 reverse primers targeting J beta segments. To estimate the number of reads per starting template, synthetic control templates were added to each sample at limiting dilution. The Illumina HiSeq System generated 87 bp sequencing reads. Per the source publication's procedure: PCR and sequencing errors were removed by merging closely related sequences with a nearest neighbor algorithm. TCR overlap was measured as the percentage of unique tumor TCR beta sequences also present in the same patient's peripheral blood. TCRdb mirrors the immuneACCESS table, restricted to in-frame sequences. Some clones are absent from its copies; in checked studies, under half trace to an unresolved V gene, and the reason for the others is unknown. V and J calls and clone size are copied from that table; D and trimming were computed from the DNA. The sample has 71,000 or so clones on record, 81% of them singletons. Approximately 7.9% of the sample is held by the ten biggest clonotypes.

Broader findings and caveats from the paper: The cohort was small and heterogeneous, with few patients having full blood and tumor sets and even fewer initial-recurrent tumor pairs. No direct relationship between TCR clonality and survival was found, suggesting a diverse polyclonal response may matter. After dendritic cell vaccination, a higher estimated pretreatment TIL content predicted longer time to progression and overall survival. The three-group TCR overlap response model was characterized as speculative, and prospective validation of the model was stated to be required.

The material was blood, obtained before dendritic cell vaccination. The receptor comes from a human donor with glioblastoma. The V and J genes are TRBV2 and TRBJ2-3, with 8 bases in between that match TRBD2. The DNA reads TGTGCCAGCAGCGGGGGGGCCAACACAGATACGCAGTATTTT. Protein translation: CASSGGANTDTQYF.